The clone carrying this T cell receptor (beta chain) occurred once. This specimen comes from a study of shared clonotypes between healthy human individuals. This CDR3 has 15 residues. Trimming cost V 5 bases and J 4 bases; bases outside gene matches: 7. CDR1 is SGHDT, CDR2 YYEEEE, per germline. Over several immunoSEQ plates, each subset's genomic DNA was distributed in even portions. Repertoires were generated with immunoSEQ multiplex PCR, while TCRdb's copy carries only in-frame clones and drops some. Among some 2,000,000 clones, 95% were seen once, and the ten largest hold roughly 0.13%. This receptor was obtained from a man aged 18 to 29 in good health. The J gene is TRBJ2-1, the V gene TRBV5-6; 9 bases agree with TRBD2. Sample: naive CD4+ T cells sorted from blood. Regarding subset: CD45RA+ positively selected. The CDR3 protein is CASREGLAQYNEQFF. The CDR3 nucleotides read TGTGCCAGCAGGGAAGGACTAGCGCAGTACAATGAGCAGTTCTTC.